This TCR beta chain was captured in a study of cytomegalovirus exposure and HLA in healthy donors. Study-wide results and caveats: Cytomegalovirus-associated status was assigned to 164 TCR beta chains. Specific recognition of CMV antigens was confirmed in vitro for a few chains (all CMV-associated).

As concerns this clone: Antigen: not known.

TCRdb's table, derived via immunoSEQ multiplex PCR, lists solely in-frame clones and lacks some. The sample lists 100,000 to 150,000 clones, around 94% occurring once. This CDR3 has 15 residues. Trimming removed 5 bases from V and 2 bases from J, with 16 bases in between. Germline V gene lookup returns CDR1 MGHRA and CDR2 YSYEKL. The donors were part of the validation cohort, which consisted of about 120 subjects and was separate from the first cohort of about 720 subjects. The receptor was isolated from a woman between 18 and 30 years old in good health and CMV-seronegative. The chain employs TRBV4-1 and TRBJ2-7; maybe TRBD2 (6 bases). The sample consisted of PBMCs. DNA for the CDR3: TGCGCCAGCAGCACCACCGGGACTCTAACCTACGAGCAGTACTTC. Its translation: CASSTTGTLTYEQYF.